This T cell receptor (beta chain) was identified during a study of blood T cell repertoires in COVID-19. As for the study in general: The analysed material was cDNA or gDNA that came from T cells, B-cell-depleted T cells, or PBMCs.

Germline CDR1 and CDR2: MNHEY and SVGEGT. The CDR3 consists of 15 residues. V lost 1 base, J lost 6 bases, and 3 bases stayed unmatched. The table came from immunoSEQ multiplex PCR; TCRdb's copy has only in-frame clones and leaves some out. In the table there are approximately 390,000 clones, around nine tenths of which are singletons. The study recruited people aged 18 to 89 years across 20 to 30 US areas. Clinical history as reported by participants underpinned cohort assignment. For recovered donors of Cohort 3, there were two negative PCRs, clearance, or symptom resolution. The count of this clone is one.

The clonotype originates from a woman in her forties or fifties who had recovered from COVID-19. Sequenced sample: PBMCs or T cells enriched from blood (not recorded which). The V and J genes are TRBV6-2 or TRBV6-3 and TRBJ2-3; 11 bases are shared with TRBD2. CDR3 residues: CASSYYPSGGDTQYF. CDR3 nucleotide sequence: TGTGCCAGCAGTTACTACCCTAGCGGGGGGGATACGCAGTATTTT.